Below are 20 T cell receptor beta chains sequenced from a single sample in a study of T cell responses to AZD1222 COVID-19 vaccine. The data were produced by immunoSEQ multiplex PCR, yet TCRdb's version contains in-frame clones alone and is incomplete. The sample has 150,000 or so clones; roughly nine tenths are singletons. This specimen consisted of peripheral blood, obtained on day 0 of MenACWY control vaccination. The receptor source for this set is an adult in good health.

The gene calls are TRBV5-8 and TRBJ2-2; 9 bases match TRBD1. The CDR3 is made up of 15 amino acids. The germline gives CDR1 SGHTS, CDR2 YDEGEE. V dropped 1 base and J dropped 6; count of bases not matched to a gene: 4. Written as DNA, the CDR3 is TGTGCCAGCAGCTTGTACAGGGGGCCCCCCGGGGAGCTGTTTTTT. This encodes CASSLYRGPPGELFF.

This chain uses TRBV30 with TRBJ1-1; the D gene is possibly TRBD1 (6 bases). This CDR3 has 15 residues. V lost 0 bases to trimming and J lost 3 bases, with 14 bases between them. The germline V gene has CDR1 GTSNPN and CDR2 SVGIG (reference sequence). The CDR3 region is CAWSVGGRADTEAFF. DNA for the CDR3: TGTGCCTGGAGTGTCGGGGGCAGGGCGGACACTGAAGCTTTCTTT.

The chain links TRBV27 to TRBJ2-7; 8 nucleotides match TRBD2. Germline CDR1 and CDR2: MNHEY and SMNVEV (reference sequence). The CDR3 is 15 residues long. Germline trimming cut 11 bases from V and 6 bases from J; bases unmatched to any gene: 18. CDR3 nucleotide sequence: TGTGCCTCAAGGCGGGGGGCGTCCTGGGTTAGCGAGCAGTACTTC. This translates into CASRRGASWVSEQYF.

This clone appeared a few times. The chain couples TRBV13 to TRBJ2-3; D is undetermined. Germline CDR1 reads PRHDT; CDR2 reads FYEKMQ (reference sequence). V dropped 2 bases and J dropped 1 base, with 4 bases sitting between them. This CDR3 comprises 13 residues. CDR3 nucleotides: TGTGCCAGCAGCTTACAGGGCACAGATACGCAGTATTTT. Translating gives CASSLQGTDTQYF.

This clone appeared once. This sequence joins TRBV28 and TRBJ1-3; no reliable D call. V was trimmed by 2 bases and J by 0 bases, leaving 5 bases between them. CDR3 size: 14 residues. Germline V lookup: CDR1 MDHEN, CDR2 SYDVKM. CDR3 DNA: TGTGCCAGCAGTTTAGGGCTCTCTGGAAACACCATATATTTT. Its translation is CASSLGLSGNTIYF.

This clone has more than one count but fewer than ten. The rearrangement links TRBV27 to TRBJ1-5, with TRBD1 matching 10 bases. Trimming cost V 4 bases and J 0 bases; bases outside gene matches: 15. This CDR3 contains 20 residues. Germline CDR1 reads MNHEY; CDR2 reads SMNVEV (reference sequence). CDR3: CASSSPPPGQGLYSNQPQHF. CDR3 nucleotide sequence: TGTGCCAGCAGTTCCCCACCTCCGGGACAGGGGCTTTATAGCAATCAGCCCCAGCATTTT.

V gene TRBV3-1 (or the pseudogene TRBV3-2) combines with J gene TRBJ1-5, with a tentative D call TRBD1 (6 bases). This CDR3 region has 15 residues. The germline V gene encodes CDR1 LGHDT and CDR2 YNNKEL (reference sequence). The V gene lost 2 bases and the J gene lost 5 bases, with 13 bases spanning the gap. CDR3 nucleotides: TGTGCCAGCAGCCAATCCGACAGGACTCATCAGCCCCAGCATTTT. This encodes CASSQSDRTHQPQHF.

The J gene is TRBJ1-6, the V gene TRBV10-1; 10 nucleotides align to TRBD1. Germline loops: CDR1 WNHNN, CDR2 SYGVQD (reference sequence). The CDR3 sequence is 16 residues long. V lost 6 bases to trimming and J lost 7 bases; unmatched junction nucleotides: 9. CDR3 sequence: CASRKVDRGQNSPLHF. The CDR3 coding sequence is TGCGCCAGCAGGAAGGTTGACAGGGGGCAGAATTCACCCCTCCACTTT.

This clone was counted between two and nine times. This chain connects TRBV29-1 to TRBJ1-2; D unresolved. The germline gives CDR1 SQVTM, CDR2 ANQGSEA. This CDR3 has 12 residues. The V end lost 5 bases, the J end lost 4 bases, and 11 bases lay between the germline ends. The CDR3: CSVPDTGYGYTF. The CDR3 DNA reads TGCAGCGTTCCCGACACGGGCTATGGCTACACCTTC.

The gene calls are TRBV6-5 and TRBJ2-2; 8 nucleotides align to TRBD1. This CDR3 has 16 residues. The trim removed 4 bases at V and 4 bases at J, leaving 8 bases unmatched. Per germline, CDR1 MNHEY and CDR2 SVGAGI. The CDR3 coding sequence is TGTGCCAGCAGTTCCCCGGCCAGGGGGCTCACCGGGGAGCTGTTTTTT. This gives the protein CASSSPARGLTGELFF.

This clone was seen more than once but under ten times. The V gene is TRBV11-2, the J gene TRBJ2-2; 9 bases match TRBD1. The J segment lost 6 bases and the V segment lost 2 bases, leaving 10 bases of the junction unmatched. Germline CDR1 is SGHAT and CDR2 is FQNNGV. The CDR3 runs to 17 residues. The DNA of the CDR3 is TGTGCCAGCAGCTTACCCCCTTGGACAGGGGAATCCGGGGAGCTGTTTTTT. This sequence encodes CASSLPPWTGESGELFF. The full variable domain, completed using reference TRBV11-2 and TRBJ2-2, is EAGVAQSPRYKIIEKRQSVAFWCNPISGHATLYWYQQILGQGPKLLIQFQNNGVVDDSQLPKDRFSAERLKGVDSTLKIQPAKLEDSAVYLCASSLPPWTGESGELFFGEGSRLTVL.

The J gene is TRBJ1-2, the V gene TRBV5-4; the D gene is possibly TRBD1 (5 bases). The germline CDR1 and CDR2 sequences are SGHNT and YYREEE (reference sequence). The CDR3 runs 15 residues. The V and J ends lost 3 bases and 4 bases respectively, with 16 bases between them. The CDR3 sequence: CASSSGGEGVYGYTF. The CDR3 bases are TGTGCCAGCAGCTCGGGAGGGGAGGGAGTCTATGGCTACACCTTC. Based on the CDR3 plus reference TRBV5-4 and TRBJ1-2, the full variable domain is ETGVTQSPTHLIKTRGQQVTLRCSSQSGHNTVSWYQQALGQGPQFIFQYYREEENGRGNFPPRFSGLQFPNYSSELNVNALELDDSALYLCASSSGGEGVYGYTFGSGTRLTVV.

This chain joins TRBV7-9 and TRBJ2-7, with D perhaps TRBD1 (6 bases). V was shortened by 5 bases and J by 5 bases, with 13 bases between the two germline ends. This CDR3 has 13 residues. The germline CDR1 and CDR2 sequences are SEHNR and FQNEAQ (reference sequence). Here the CDR3 DNA reads TGTGCCAGCAGCCAAGGGGGTCTCGACGAGCAGTACTTC. As protein: CASSQGGLDEQYF.

The chain couples TRBV3-1 (or the pseudogene TRBV3-2) to TRBJ1-2; no clear D gene. CDR1 LGHDT and CDR2 YNNKEL come from the germline V gene (reference sequence). The V end was cut by 5 bases, the J end by 5 bases, with 3 bases between. There are 10 residues in the CDR3. CDR3 sequence: CASSSYGYTF. The CDR3 nucleotides read TGTGCCAGCAGCTCGTATGGCTACACCTTC.

The chain links TRBV7-2 to TRBJ1-1, with D possibly being TRBD1 (5 bases). V gave up 3 bases and J gave up 3 bases, with 11 bases separating them. The CDR3 extends over 14 amino acids. Per germline, CDR1 SGHTA and CDR2 FQGNSA. CDR3 amino acids: CASSFPGTHTEAFF. The CDR3 DNA reads TGTGCCAGCAGCTTCCCCGGGACGCACACTGAAGCTTTCTTT.

The gene calls are TRBV2 and TRBJ1-5; a possible D gene is TRBD1 (6 bases). Trimming removed 6 bases from V and 6 bases from J, with 21 bases in between. From germline, CDR1 is SNHLY and CDR2 FYNNEI. The CDR3 covers 16 residues. The CDR3 reads CASSEEGRGLGQPQHF. The CDR3 DNA is TGTGCCAGCAGCGAGGAGGGGAGGGGGTTAGGTCAGCCCCAGCATTTT. The variable domain in full, with the rest retrieved from reference TRBV2 and TRBJ1-5, is EPEVTQTPSHQVTQMGQEVILRCVPISNHLYFYWYRQILGQKVEFLVSFYNNEISEKSEIFDDQFSVERPDGSNFTLKIRSTKLEDSAMYFCASSEEGRGLGQPQHFGDGTRLSIL.

The V and J genes are TRBV12-5 and TRBJ1-1; D gene uncertain. This CDR3 is built from 16 residues. V lost 1 base, J lost 4 bases, and 16 bases lay in between. Germline V gene data show CDR1 as LGHNT and CDR2 as FRNRAP. CDR3 amino acids: CASGLEWQLASTEAFF. The CDR3 bases are TGTGCTAGTGGTTTGGAATGGCAGCTAGCGTCCACTGAAGCTTTCTTT. Filled out from reference TRBV12-5 and TRBJ1-1, the complete variable domain reads DARVTQTPRHKVTEMGQEVTMRCQPILGHNTVFWYRQTMMQGLELLAYFRNRAPLDDSGMPKDRFSAEMPDATLATLKIQPSEPRDSAVYFCASGLEWQLASTEAFFGQGTRLTVV.

This clone has only one observation. This chain joins TRBV19 and TRBJ2-1; D may be TRBD2 (6 bases). This CDR3 comprises 14 residues. Germline V gene data show CDR1 as LNHDA and CDR2 as SQIVND (reference sequence). V lost 6 bases, J lost 6 bases, and 15 bases lay in between. Here the CDR3 DNA reads TGTGCCAGTAGCCTTACCGGGAGAGGCAATGAGCAGTTCTTC. Encoded protein: CASSLTGRGNEQFF.

CDR3 residues: CASSVRVNTEAFF. DNA for the CDR3: TGTGCCAGCAGCGTACGGGTTAACACTGAAGCTTTCTTT. V is TRBV9 and J is TRBJ1-1; no clear D. The V gene's germline CDR1 is SGDLS and CDR2 YYNGEE. The CDR3 is 13 amino acids. Trimming pared 1 base from V and 2 bases from J, leaving 6 bases between. Together with reference TRBV9 and TRBJ1-1, the CDR3 gives the full variable domain: DSGVTQTPKHLITATGQRVTLRCSPRSGDLSVYWYQQSLDQGLQFLIQYYNGEERAKGNILERFSAQQFPDLHSELNLSSLELGDSALYFCASSVRVNTEAFFGQGTRLTVV.

This rearrangement joins TRBV28 to TRBJ1-5; the D gene is possibly TRBD1 (5 bases). The germline V gene has CDR1 MDHEN and CDR2 SYDVKM. The CDR3 is made up of 14 amino acids. Between the trimmed V and J ends, which lost 4 bases and 11 bases, there was a span of 18 bases. CDR3 sequence: CASSSGTGVRSQHF. In DNA, the CDR3 is TGTGCCAGCAGTTCCGGGACGGGGGTGAGGTCCCAGCATTTT.